This T cell receptor beta chain appears in the sequencing data of a study of blood T cell repertoires in COVID-19. The CDR3 is made up of 14 amino acids. CDR1 is SGHTA and CDR2 is FQGNSA in the germline V gene. Trimming removed 5 bases from V and 2 bases from J; junction bases left unmatched: 5. Method: immunoSEQ multiplex PCR; TCRdb's copy keeps in-frame clones and lacks some. The repertoire holds 80,000 to 100,000 clones, with around 90% as singletons. The source of this sequence is a man aged 70 or older with acute or convalescent COVID-19. The sequenced sample was peripheral blood. V and J are TRBV7-2 and TRBJ2-5, with 7 bases identical to TRBD1. The CDR3 sequence is CASSPGTAQETQYF. Here the CDR3 DNA reads TGTGCCAGCAGCCCAGGGACAGCACAAGAGACCCAGTACTTC.